These 25 T cell receptor beta chains were all obtained from the same sample, sequenced in a study of circulating and synovial CD4+ cells in juvenile arthritis. Assay: immunoSEQ multiplex PCR; the TCRdb copy retains only in-frame clones and omits some. The table lists 30,000 to 40,000 clones, over 95% of them singletons. The sequencing sample was made of CD4+ T cells from blood. Receptors were obtained from a human donor with juvenile idiopathic arthritis.

This chain connects TRBV4-1 to TRBJ2-2, with a weak D call TRBD2 (5 bases). CDR3 length: 20 residues. Between the trimmed V and J ends, which lost 0 bases and 0 bases, there was a span of 20 bases. Germline V gives CDR1 MGHRA, CDR2 YSYEKL. The CDR3 DNA is TGCGCCAGCAGCCAAGATCAACTAGTTTTTACCCCCTCGAACACCGGGGAGCTGTTTTTT. Protein product: CASSQDQLVFTPSNTGELFF.

The chain uses TRBV9 and TRBJ1-2; 8 nucleotides agree with TRBD1. The CDR3 loop spans 13 amino acids. V shed 3 bases and J 4 bases; nucleotides not matched to a gene: 2. Germline-derived CDR1 and CDR2 are SGDLS and YYNGEE. CDR3: CASSETGAYGYTF. The CDR3 nucleotides read TGTGCCAGCAGCGAGACAGGGGCCTATGGCTACACCTTC.

The CDR3 coding sequence is TGTGCCAGCAGCGGCCGCAGGGAGACCCAGTACTTC. Translating it yields CASSGRRETQYF. The chain links TRBV5-6 to TRBJ2-5; D is undetermined. Germline V lookup: CDR1 SGHDT, CDR2 YYEEEE. V was pared by 4 bases and J by 5 bases, with 9 bases between. The CDR3 covers 12 residues.

The V call is TRBV11-3, the J call TRBJ2-1; 9 positions agree with TRBD2. Trimming removed 3 bases from V and 2 bases from J; junction bases left unmatched: 5. This CDR3 contains 16 residues. The germline V gene has CDR1 SGHNT and CDR2 YENEEA. The CDR3 spells CASSLLAGVAYNEQFF. CDR3 coding DNA: TGTGCCAGCAGCTTGTTAGCGGGAGTAGCCTACAATGAGCAGTTCTTC. The full variable domain, completed using reference TRBV11-3 and TRBJ2-1, is EAGVVQSPRYKIIEKKQPVAFWCNPISGHNTLYWYLQNLGQGPELLIRYENEEAVDDSQLPKDRFSAERLKGVDSTLKIQPAELGDSAVYLCASSLLAGVAYNEQFFGPGTRLTVL.

This clone has only one observation. J is TRBJ2-3 and V is TRBV9; TRBD2 agrees at 10 bases. The CDR3 sequence is 15 residues long. Germline V gene lookup returns CDR1 SGDLS and CDR2 YYNGEE. Trimming removed 3 bases from V and 4 bases from J; junction bases left unmatched: 5. The CDR3 DNA reads TGTGCCAGCAGCGCAGCGGGGGGGTGGGCAGATACGCAGTATTTT. The encoded protein is CASSAAGGWADTQYF.

The chain couples TRBV28 to TRBJ2-2; 8 bases are shared with TRBD1. CDR3 length: 16 residues. Germline-derived CDR1 and CDR2 are MDHEN and SYDVKM. Germline trimming cut 6 bases from V and 5 bases from J; bases unmatched to any gene: 11. The chain's CDR3 is CASSPQGAGRTGELFF. CDR3 coding DNA: TGTGCCAGCAGCCCTCAGGGGGCTGGACGGACCGGGGAGCTGTTTTTT. The variable domain in full, with the rest retrieved from reference TRBV28 and TRBJ2-2, is DVKVTQSSRYLVKRTGEKVFLECVQDMDHENMFWYRQDPGLGLRLIYFSYDVKMKEKGDIPEGYSVSREKKERFSLILESASTNQTSMYLCASSPQGAGRTGELFFGEGSRLTVL.

V and J are TRBV5-1 and TRBJ2-7, with 7 nucleotides matching TRBD2. The CDR3 extends over 15 amino acids. V gave up 2 bases and J gave up 0 bases; unmatched junction bases: 5. CDR1 is SGHRS and CDR2 is YFSETQ in the germline V gene. CDR3 coding DNA: TGCGCCAGCAGCTTACCTAGCGGCAGCTCCTACGAGCAGTACTTC. Its protein product is CASSLPSGSSYEQYF.

The sample holds a few counts of this clone. The chain carries TRBV19 and TRBJ2-3, with D maybe TRBD2 (7 bases). V lost 3 bases and J 4 bases, leaving 14 bases between the germline ends. Per germline, CDR1 LNHDA and CDR2 SQIVND (reference sequence). This CDR3 is 15 amino acids long. The CDR3 nucleotides are TGTGCCAGTAGTATCGGCGGAGGGGGGGCAGATACGCAGTATTTT. It specifies CASSIGGGGADTQYF.

The J gene is TRBJ2-3, the V gene TRBV5-1; 9 bases are shared with TRBD2. Germline V gives CDR1 SGHRS, CDR2 YFSETQ. V dropped 0 bases and J dropped 3; count of bases not matched to a gene: 5. The CDR3 contains 16 residues. Written as DNA, the CDR3 is TGCGCCAGCAGCTTGGCTAGCGGGGTAGGGACAGATACGCAGTATTTT. Its translation is CASSLASGVGTDTQYF.

The CDR3 region is CASSLTSGQSSTGELFF. CDR3 DNA sequence: TGTGCCAGCAGCTTAACCTCAGGACAGAGCTCAACCGGGGAGCTGTTTTTT. This chain joins TRBV7-3 and TRBJ2-2; possible D gene TRBD1, 6 bases. The CDR3 loop spans 17 amino acids. Germline loops: CDR1 SGHTA, CDR2 FQGTGA. V lost 0 bases and J 5 bases, leaving 16 bases between the germline ends.

CDR3 nucleotide sequence: TGTGCCAGTAGTATAGTAGGAGCGAACTATGGCTACACCTTC. Its translation is CASSIVGANYGYTF. V usage is TRBV19 and J usage is TRBJ1-2; D is ambiguous. This CDR3 has 14 amino acids. Germline CDR1 is LNHDA and CDR2 is SQIVND (reference sequence). Trimming left V 1 base short and J 2 bases short, with 8 bases between. The full variable domain, its missing parts supplied by reference TRBV19 and TRBJ1-2, is DGGITQSPKYLFRKEGQNVTLSCEQNLNHDAMYWYRQDPGQGLRLIYYSQIVNDFQKGDIAEGYSVSREKKESFPLTVTSAQKNPTAFYLCASSIVGANYGYTFGSGTRLTVV.

The CDR3 DNA sequence: TGTGCCTGGAGTGGGACTAGCGGGGGAGCAGCTTGGTATGAGCAGTTCTTC. This gives the protein CAWSGTSGGAAWYEQFF. The chain uses TRBV30 and TRBJ2-1, with TRBD2 matching over 13 bases. The CDR3 has 17 residues. The ends lost 1 base at V and 8 bases at J; junction bases unmatched: 11. CDR1 and CDR2 (germline): GTSNPN, SVGIG (reference sequence).

V gene TRBV7-9 combines with J gene TRBJ2-1, with D possibly matching TRBD1 (5 bases). Trimming stripped 5 bases from V and 4 bases from J, with 27 bases between. CDR1 and CDR2 (germline): SEHNR, FQNEAQ (reference sequence). The CDR3 consists of 19 residues. The CDR3: CASSPRPSLRQGQYNEQFF. The CDR3 nucleotides are TGTGCCAGCAGCCCCCGTCCCTCCCTAAGGCAGGGCCAATACAATGAGCAGTTCTTC.

This chain joins TRBV19 and TRBJ2-1, with TRBD1 matching over 7 bases. Per the germline V gene, CDR1 is LNHDA and CDR2 is SQIVND (reference sequence). The junction had 9 bases not matched to a gene; V was cut back by 8 bases and J by 8 bases. There are 13 residues in the CDR3. CDR3 in DNA: TGTGCCAGTGAAGGAACAGGGGCCCATGAGCAGTTCTTC. It codes for CASEGTGAHEQFF.

V gene TRBV6-5 combines with J gene TRBJ2-7; 7 bases agree with TRBD1. The CDR3 contains 12 residues. From germline, CDR1 is MNHEY and CDR2 SVGAGI. V was clipped by 4 bases and J by 4 bases; unmatched bases: 1. DNA for the CDR3: TGTGCCAGCAGTTCGGACAGGTACGAGCAGTACTTC. It yields the protein CASSSDRYEQYF.

The V call is TRBV9, the J call TRBJ1-4, with TRBD1 matching over 9 bases. There are 13 residues in the CDR3. Germline-derived CDR1 and CDR2 are SGDLS and YYNGEE. V was pared by 7 bases and J by 8 bases, with 6 bases of the junction left unmatched. The CDR3 reads CASGGTGREKLFF. The DNA of the CDR3 is TGTGCCAGCGGTGGGACAGGGAGAGAAAAACTGTTTTTT.

V gene TRBV10-1 combines with J gene TRBJ2-5; 8 bases align to TRBD2. The CDR3 sequence is 16 residues long. J gave up 5 bases and V 0 bases, and 8 bases lay outside the gene matches. Looked up from germline, CDR1 is WNHNN and CDR2 is SYGVQD (reference sequence). CDR3 protein: CASSESSSGRWETQYF. The CDR3 bases are TGCGCCAGCAGTGAGTCTTCCAGCGGGAGATGGGAGACCCAGTACTTC.

V is TRBV6-5 and J is TRBJ1-1; weak D call: TRBD1 (5 bases). The CDR3 length is 13 residues. Deletions cut 5 bases from V and 7 bases from J, with 14 bases between. Germline V lookup: CDR1 MNHEY, CDR2 SVGAGI. CDR3 sequence reads: CASSEAGRGEAFF. The CDR3 region has the DNA TGTGCCAGCAGTGAAGCTGGGAGGGGTGAAGCTTTCTTT.

This chain joins TRBV4-2 and TRBJ2-2; D not certain. The ends were cut back, 10 bases at V and 0 bases at J, with 15 bases in the middle. The CDR3 has 15 residues. Germline CDR1 LGHNA, CDR2 YNFKEQ. CDR3 nucleotide sequence: TGTGCCACCAAAATTAGAGCCCCGAACACCGGGGAGCTGTTTTTT. This sequence encodes CATKIRAPNTGELFF.

This clone was recorded once. The chain recombines TRBV6-5 with TRBJ1-1, with TRBD1 identical over 7 bases. J gave up 1 base and V 6 bases, and 5 bases lay outside the gene matches. CDR1 and CDR2 (germline): MNHEY, SVGAGI. The CDR3 spans 14 residues. The CDR3 nucleotides are TGTGCCAGCAGGAACAGGGGACGGAACACTGAAGCTTTCTTT. Translating gives CASRNRGRNTEAFF.

The chain has TRBV14 and TRBJ2-1, with 9 bases lining up with TRBD2. Germline trimming cut 1 base from V and 4 bases from J; bases unmatched to any gene: 14. CDR3 length equals 19 residues. CDR1 and CDR2 (germline): SGHDN, FVKESK. The DNA for the CDR3 is TGTGCCAGCAGCCAAGCCTCTAGGGTGGCGGGGGGGCCTTACAATGAGCAGTTCTTC. Translating gives CASSQASRVAGGPYNEQFF.

The chain couples TRBV15 to TRBJ2-5; a weak D match, TRBD1 (5 bases). Germline-derived CDR1 and CDR2 are LNHNV and YYDKDF (reference sequence). Trimming pared 3 bases from V and 1 base from J, leaving 12 bases between. This CDR3 is built from 15 residues. DNA for the CDR3: TGTGCCACCAGCAGTCTGGCAGGGCCCCAAGAGACCCAGTACTTC. This codes for CATSSLAGPQETQYF.

This clone was observed a single time. The chain uses TRBV19 and TRBJ2-4; D possibly corresponds to TRBD1 (6 bases). Germline CDR1 is LNHDA and CDR2 is SQIVND (reference sequence). V lost 7 bases and J 9 bases, leaving 16 bases between the germline ends. This CDR3 contains 13 residues. CDR3 DNA sequence: TGTGCCAGTACCCCCGGGACAACCGGCATTCAGTACTTC. Protein product: CASTPGTTGIQYF. The whole variable domain, remainder taken from reference TRBV19 and TRBJ2-4, is DGGITQSPKYLFRKEGQNVTLSCEQNLNHDAMYWYRQDPGQGLRLIYYSQIVNDFQKGDIAEGYSVSREKKESFPLTVTSAQKNPTAFYLCASTPGTTGIQYFGAGTRLSVL.

Notes on this clone: Its ends do not fully match the called genes, so a read error is possible. The V gene is TRBV7-3, the J gene TRBJ2-7, with 9 bases identical to TRBD1. The germline V gene encodes CDR1 SGHTA and CDR2 FQGTGA. CDR3 size: 15 residues. The CDR3 DNA is TGTGCCAGCAGCGTAACAGGGGGCGGGAAAGTCGAGCAGTACTTC. This sequence encodes CASSVTGGGKVEQYF.

The V and J genes are TRBV28 and TRBJ1-5; D may be TRBD1 (5 bases). V shed 7 bases and J shed 0 bases, with 19 bases lying between them. CDR1 MDHEN and CDR2 SYDVKM come from the germline V gene. The CDR3 loop spans 17 amino acids. The CDR3 DNA follows: TGTGCCAGCACCACACCGGGGGGAAAGCTTAGCAATCAGCCCCAGCATTTT. It codes for CASTTPGGKLSNQPQHF. Together with reference TRBV28 and TRBJ1-5, the CDR3 gives the full variable domain: DVKVTQSSRYLVKRTGEKVFLECVQDMDHENMFWYRQDPGLGLRLIYFSYDVKMKEKGDIPEGYSVSREKKERFSLILESASTNQTSMYLCASTTPGGKLSNQPQHFGDGTRLSIL.